Described below is a single T cell receptor beta chain sequence and its context. No antigen is known for it. The record originates from a study of beta chain features in type 1 diabetes. Study-level background: The number of sorted cells examined across all samples was approximately 110,000,000. Study findings and constraints: The cDNA sequencing approach could over-represent high-TCR-expressing cells. A closer apparent resemblance between naive, central memory and Treg TCRB repertoires was seen in patients than in healthy donors.

V gave up 3 bases and J gave up 4 bases, with 12 bases separating them. The CDR3 has 14 amino acids. Germline CDR1 reads SGHTA; CDR2 reads FQGTGA. The investigators reverse transcribed all of the isolated RNA, so they sequenced expressed TCRB transcripts. The assay was immunoSEQ multiplex PCR, and TCRdb's table has in-frame clones only and misses some. The table lists some 900,000 clones, 15% to 20% of them singletons. The sequence came from a woman aged 18-29 years in good health. The rearrangement uses TRBV7-3 and TRBJ1-1; a weak D match, TRBD1 (5 bases). Sequencing was performed on naive CD4+ T cells from blood. CDR3 region: CASSFHGRGTEAFF. DNA of the CDR3: TGTGCCAGCAGCTTCCACGGGAGGGGCACTGAAGCTTTCTTT.